The 24 T cell receptor beta chains given below trace back to one sample, sequenced in a study of tumor-infiltrating lymphocytes in primary liver carcinoma. The source of the blood RNA was unsorted whole blood, and germline DNA was extracted as well. TCR beta cDNA was prepared out of 500 ng total RNA by means of a constant-region primer. Each TCR beta library was derived from three nested multiplex PCR rounds that employed slightly modified ARM-PCR. With TRBV1-TRBV30 forward primers and a C-beta reverse primer, the first two PCR rounds were run for approximately 10 cycles each. TCRdb analysed the multiplex PCR reads with MiXCR anew, one entry per CDR3 protein. The sample contains 330,000 or so distinct CDR3 sequences, 65% of which appear only once. The sample was peripheral blood. These TCRs come from a man aged 35 to 55 with primary liver carcinoma and hepatitis B virus infection.

In the case of this clonotype: This may come from a read error, since a much larger clone is one base off. The rearrangement joins TRBV6-5 to TRBJ2-1; maybe TRBD2 (7 bases). There are 12 residues in the CDR3. Looked up from germline, CDR1 is MNHEY and CDR2 is SVGAGI. The CDR3 DNA sequence: TGTGCCAGCGGGGGGGCCTACGATGAGCAGTTCTTC. This gives the protein CASGGAYDEQFF.

This clonotype has just one count. A read error is possible here, since a much larger clone lies one base away. V gene TRBV6-1 combines with J gene TRBJ2-1, with TRBD2 matching over 11 bases. After removal of 6 bases from V and 2 bases from J, the junction contained 9 bases not matched to a gene. The germline gives CDR1 MNHNS, CDR2 SASEGT. This CDR3 contains 17 residues. Written as DNA, the CDR3 is TGTGCCAGCAGGCGGACTAGCGGGCACAGCACCTACAATGAGCAGTTCTTC. This translates into CASRRTSGHSTYNEQFF.

On this clonotype: A single base separates this from a much larger clone, so it may be a read error. J is TRBJ1-5 and V is TRBV4-1; possible D gene TRBD1, 5 bases. From germline, CDR1 is MGHRA and CDR2 YSYEKL. The CDR3 runs to 15 residues. Trimming took off 2 bases at V and 0 bases at J, with 8 bases between the two ends. The CDR3 DNA sequence: TGCGCCAGCAGCCAAAAGGGACTTAGCAATCAGCCCCAGCATTTT. Amino acid sequence: CASSQKGLSNQPQHF.

This clonotype was recorded a few times. The rearrangement joins TRBV6-5 to TRBJ2-6; D may match TRBD1 or TRBD2 (5 bases each). The germline gives CDR1 MNHEY, CDR2 SVGAGI. V lost 6 bases to trimming and J lost 5 bases, with 14 bases between them. The length of the CDR3 is 15 residues. The CDR3 reads CASSKGRLRANVLTF. CDR3 coding DNA: TGTGCCAGCAGCAAGGGACGGCTTCGGGCCAACGTCCTGACTTTC.

On this clonotype itself: No conserved phenylalanine or tryptophan is present at the end of the CDR3, so a read error is the likely explanation. The chain employs TRBV11-2 and TRBJ2-5; D perhaps matches TRBD1 (5 bases). V lost 5 bases and J lost 4, with 8 bases in between. This CDR3 is 12 amino acids long. Germline CDR1 is SGHAT and CDR2 is FQNNGV. The CDR3 region has the DNA TGTGCCAGCAGCCGAGACAGAGAGACCCAGTACCTC. Its protein is CASSRDRETQYL.

This clonotype showed up just a few times. The V gene is TRBV28, the J gene TRBJ2-7, with D perhaps assigned TRBD1 or TRBD2 (5 bases each). Germline lookup yields CDR1 MDHEN and CDR2 SYDVKM. Trimming shortened V by 8 bases and J by 5 bases, and 22 bases separated the two germline ends. This CDR3 spans 15 amino acids. CDR3 coding DNA: TGTGCCAGCCAAGTCCCCGGGACGGTATTGAACGAGCAGTACTTC. Translation: CASQVPGTVLNEQYF.

This chain uses TRBV5-5 with TRBJ1-6; D not certain. The V gene's germline CDR1 is SGHKS and CDR2 YYEKEE (reference sequence). The ends were cut back, 4 bases at V and 13 bases at J, with 21 bases in the middle. The CDR3 totals 15 residues. CDR3 sequence reads: CASSRKAGPRSPLHF. The CDR3 region has the DNA TGTGCCAGCAGCCGTAAAGCTGGACCGCGTTCGCCCCTCCACTTT.

V is TRBV11-2 and J is TRBJ2-7; TRBD2 matches at 10 bases. Germline V gene data show CDR1 as SGHAT and CDR2 as FQNNGV. CDR3 length: 16 residues. The CDR3 is CASSLGLARRSYEHYV. The CDR3 nucleotides are TGTGCCAGCAGCTTGGGACTAGCGCGAAGGTCCTACGAGCACTACGTC.

This clonotype was found many times. The J gene is TRBJ2-1, the V gene TRBV11-3; TRBD1 aligns across 7 bases. The V and J ends lost 1 base and 1 base, in that order; junction bases with no gene match: 1. Per the germline V gene, CDR1 is SGHNT and CDR2 is YENEEA. This CDR3 is built from 15 residues. The CDR3 region is CASSLGGQSYNEQFF. The CDR3 coding sequence is TGTGCCAGCAGCTTAGGGGGACAGTCCTACAATGAGCAGTTCTTC.

A word on this clonotype: Compared with germline, one end of the junction differs, possibly owing to a read error. Written as DNA, the CDR3 is TGTCCCAGCAGTCAAAAGGGAGGGAACTATAGCTACACCTTC. Its translation: CPSSQKGGNYSYTF. The genes are TRBV6-1 and TRBJ1-2; no firm D call. CDR1 is MNHNS, CDR2 SASEGT, per germline. The CDR3 has 14 amino acids.

A note on this clonotype: The junction departs from germline at one end; a sequencing error may be responsible. This chain connects TRBV24-1 to TRBJ2-1, with TRBD2 matching over 7 bases. The CDR3 totals 15 residues. The germline CDR1 and CDR2 sequences are KGHDR and SFDVKD. The CDR3 reads CATTDLAESYNEQFF. The CDR3, as DNA: TGTGCCACCACTGATCTAGCGGAGTCCTACAATGAGCAGTTCTTC.

On this clonotype: Just one base apart from a much larger clone, this may be a read error. The chain combines TRBV4-1 with TRBJ2-7; TRBD2 agrees at 7 bases. This CDR3 has 16 amino acids. Germline V gene data show CDR1 as MGHRA and CDR2 as YSYEKL. The chain's CDR3 is CASSPDSSGSSYDQYF. Written as DNA, the CDR3 is TGCGCCAGCAGCCCTGACTCTAGCGGCAGCTCCTACGATCAGTACTTC.

With respect to this clonotype: The CDR3 does not close with the conserved phenylalanine or tryptophan, likely indicating a read error. J is TRBJ2-7 and V is TRBV11-2; TRBD2 matches 8 bases. The germline CDR1 and CDR2 sequences are SGHAT and FQNNGV. CDR3 size: 14 residues. DNA of the CDR3: TGTGCCGGGGGGGAGCGGGAGTTTTCGTACGATCAGTACTAC. Translating gives CAGGEREFSYDQYY.

About this clonotype itself: Relative to the germline gene, one junction end is altered; a read error may explain this. The J gene is TRBJ1-2, the V gene TRBV29-1; 7 bases match TRBD1. The CDR3 loop spans 12 amino acids. CDR1 is SQVTM, CDR2 ANQGSEA, per germline. The CDR3 protein is CSVDWAGGGYTF. Written as DNA, the CDR3 is TGCAGTGTTGATTGGGCAGGGGGGGGCTACACCTTC.

This clonotype has a single count. This may arise from a read error, as a much more abundant clone is one base away. The rearrangement uses TRBV5-6 and TRBJ2-3; D perhaps matches TRBD2 (5 bases). There are 18 residues in the CDR3. Germline V gene data show CDR1 as SGHDT and CDR2 as YYEEEE. Trimming pared 5 bases from V and 2 bases from J, leaving 24 bases between. CDR3 bases: TGTGCCAGCAGGGGGTTTGGTGCTCGAGAGGGCCCCACAGATACGCAGTATTTT. This translates into CASRGFGAREGPTDTQYF.

This clonotype was observed a few times. This sequence joins TRBV5-1 and TRBJ2-1; tentatively, D is TRBD1 or TRBD2 (6 bases each). Germline loops: CDR1 SGHRS, CDR2 YFSETQ. V lost 7 bases to trimming and J lost 3 bases, with 23 bases between them. The CDR3 spans 17 residues. The CDR3 DNA reads TGCGCCAGCCGTACAGGGTCCCTGAGCGGGCGCTACAATGAGCAGTTCTTC. Its protein product is CASRTGSLSGRYNEQFF.

Points on this clonotype: With a much larger clone just one base away, this may be a read error. V gene TRBV10-2 combines with J gene TRBJ2-3, with 11 bases identical to TRBD2. Germline CDR1 and CDR2: WSHSY and SAAADI. This CDR3 region has 15 residues. The CDR3 loop is CTSSRTSGLTDTQYF. DNA of the CDR3: TGCACCAGCAGCCGGACTAGCGGGCTCACAGATACGCAGTATTTT.

The rearrangement links TRBV21-1 to TRBJ2-5; the D call of TRBD1 is as the table states it, not checked on the DNA. TRBV21-1 represents a pseudogene. The CDR3 extends over 17 amino acids. The CDR3 nucleotides are TGTGCCAGCAGCAAAGTTCCGGGACGGGGGGCCGAAGAGACCCAGTACTTC. Translation: CASSKVPGRGAEETQYF.

As regards this clonotype: At one boundary the junction diverges from the germline segment, which might be a read error. The chain links TRBV11-1 to TRBJ2-3, with 7 bases matching TRBD1. The CDR3 totals 18 residues. Germline values: CDR1 SGHAT, CDR2 FQDESV (reference sequence). The CDR3 nucleotides read TGTGCCAGCAGCTTCGAGGGGGCGATCGTCCCCTCCACAGGTACGCAGTATTTT. Amino acid sequence: CASSFEGAIVPSTGTQYF. The whole variable domain, filled in from reference TRBV11-1 and TRBJ2-3, reads EAEVAQSPRYKITEKSQAVAFWCDPISGHATLYWYRQILGQGPELLVQFQDESVVDDSQLPKDRFSAERLKGVDSTLKIQPAELGDSAMYLCASSFEGAIVPSTGTQYFGPGTRLTVL.

Comments on this clonotype: This could be a read error, since a much larger clone is one nucleotide away. This chain's CDR3 is CSVIPTSGLTDTQCF. Here the CDR3 DNA reads TGCAGCGTCATTCCGACTAGCGGGTTGACAGATACGCAGTGTTTT. This sequence joins TRBV29-1 and TRBJ2-3, with 10 nucleotides matching TRBD2. Germline values: CDR1 SQVTM, CDR2 ANQGSEA. This CDR3 is built from 15 residues.

On this clonotype itself: One end of the junction is discordant with germline, which a read error may explain. CDR3 amino acids: CASTNLSGRTDTQYF. The CDR3 bases are TGTGCCAGCACCAACCTTAGCGGGAGGACAGATACGCAGTACTTT. The V and J genes are TRBV12-3 or TRBV12-4 and TRBJ2-3; TRBD2 matches at 10 bases. The CDR3 loop spans 15 amino acids.

J is TRBJ2-3 and V is TRBV5-1, with 7 bases aligning to TRBD2. The CDR3 is 15 amino acids. V lost 4 bases and J lost 11; bases outside the gene matches: 16. Germline loops: CDR1 SGHRS, CDR2 YFSETQ. The CDR3 DNA is TGCGCCAGCAGCCCCTCTCGGGGAGGGACGAATATGCAGTATTTT. Translating gives CASSPSRGGTNMQYF.

A word on this clonotype: An end of the junction does not agree with germline; a read error may underlie this. The V and J genes are TRBV6-2 or TRBV6-3 and TRBJ2-5; possible D gene TRBD1, 6 bases. CDR1 is MNHEY, CDR2 SVGEGT, per germline. CDR3 length: 14 residues. The CDR3 region is CASNYAGVQEAQYF. The CDR3 region has the DNA TGTGCCAGCAATTACGCAGGGGTTCAAGAGGCCCAGTACTTC.

CDR3 in amino acids: CASSAIGTSFAGEQFF. Written as DNA, the CDR3 is TGTGCCAGCAGTGCCATAGGGACTAGTTTTGCGGGTGAGCAGTTCTTC. The chain recombines TRBV6-1 with TRBJ2-1; 8 bases line up with TRBD2. The CDR3 loop spans 16 amino acids. The trim removed 4 bases at V and 9 bases at J, leaving 14 bases unmatched. Germline CDR1 MNHNS, CDR2 SASEGT.